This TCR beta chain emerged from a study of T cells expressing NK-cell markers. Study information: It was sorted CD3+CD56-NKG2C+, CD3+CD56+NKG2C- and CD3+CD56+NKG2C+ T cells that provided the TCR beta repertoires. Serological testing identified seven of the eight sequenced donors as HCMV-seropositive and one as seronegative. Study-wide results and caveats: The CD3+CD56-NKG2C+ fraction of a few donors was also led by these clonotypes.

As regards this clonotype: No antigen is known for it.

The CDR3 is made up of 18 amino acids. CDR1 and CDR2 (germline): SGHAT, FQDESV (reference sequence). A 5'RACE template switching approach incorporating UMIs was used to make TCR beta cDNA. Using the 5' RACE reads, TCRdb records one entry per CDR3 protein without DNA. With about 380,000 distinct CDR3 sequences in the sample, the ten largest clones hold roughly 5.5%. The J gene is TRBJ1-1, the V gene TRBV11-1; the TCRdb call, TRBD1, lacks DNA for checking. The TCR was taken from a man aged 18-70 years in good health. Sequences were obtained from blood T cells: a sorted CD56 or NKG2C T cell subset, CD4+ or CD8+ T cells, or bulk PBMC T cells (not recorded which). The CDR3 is CASFGPRTGKSMNTEAFF. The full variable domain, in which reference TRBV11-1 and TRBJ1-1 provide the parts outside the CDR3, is EAEVAQSPRYKITEKSQAVAFWCDPISGHATLYWYRQILGQGPELLVQFQDESVVDDSQLPKDRFSAERLKGVDSTLKIQPAELGDSAMYLCASFGPRTGKSMNTEAFFGQGTRLTVV.